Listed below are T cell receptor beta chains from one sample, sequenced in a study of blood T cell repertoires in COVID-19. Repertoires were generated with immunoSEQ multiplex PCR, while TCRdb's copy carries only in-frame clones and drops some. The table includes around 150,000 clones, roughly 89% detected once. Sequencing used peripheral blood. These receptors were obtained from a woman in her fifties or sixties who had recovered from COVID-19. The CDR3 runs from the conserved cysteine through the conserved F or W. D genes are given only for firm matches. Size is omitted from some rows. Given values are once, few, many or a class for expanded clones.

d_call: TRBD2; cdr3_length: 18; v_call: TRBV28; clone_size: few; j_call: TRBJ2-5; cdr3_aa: CASRETSGGVIYLETQYF; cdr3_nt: TGTGCCAGCAGGGAGACTAGCGGGGGGGTTATTTATTTAGAGACCCAGTACTTC
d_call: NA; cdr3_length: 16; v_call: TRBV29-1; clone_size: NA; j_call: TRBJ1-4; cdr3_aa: CSVEDQAAPTNEKLFF; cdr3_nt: TGCAGCGTTGAAGATCAGGCCGCCCCAACTAATGAAAAACTGTTTTTT
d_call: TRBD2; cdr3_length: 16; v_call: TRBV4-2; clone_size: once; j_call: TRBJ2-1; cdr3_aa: CASSQDGTSGYNEQFF; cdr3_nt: TGTGCCAGCAGCCAAGACGGGACTAGCGGCTACAATGAGCAGTTCTTC
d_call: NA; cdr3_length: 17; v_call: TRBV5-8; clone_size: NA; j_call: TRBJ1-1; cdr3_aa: CASSLAGDQVWWTEAFF; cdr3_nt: TGTGCCAGCAGCTTGGCGGGTGACCAAGTCTGGTGGACTGAAGCTTTCTTT
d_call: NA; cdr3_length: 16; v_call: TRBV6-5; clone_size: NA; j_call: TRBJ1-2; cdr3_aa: CASSYGQYRSNYGYTF; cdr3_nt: TGTGCCAGCAGTTACGGACAGTACCGTTCTAACTATGGCTACACCTTC
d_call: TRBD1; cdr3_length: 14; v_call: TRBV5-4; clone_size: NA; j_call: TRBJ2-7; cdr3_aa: CASSSAGSGGEQYF; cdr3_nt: TGTGCCAGCAGCTCGGCGGGTTCAGGGGGCGAGCAGTACTTC
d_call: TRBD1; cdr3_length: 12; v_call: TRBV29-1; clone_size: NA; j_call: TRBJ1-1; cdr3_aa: CSGGQMNTEAFF; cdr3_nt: TGCAGCGGGGGACAGATGAACACTGAAGCTTTCTTT
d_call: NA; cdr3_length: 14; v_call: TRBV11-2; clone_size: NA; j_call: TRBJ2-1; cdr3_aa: CASSLVASYNEQFF; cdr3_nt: TGTGCCAGCAGCTTAGTGGCCTCCTACAATGAGCAGTTCTTC
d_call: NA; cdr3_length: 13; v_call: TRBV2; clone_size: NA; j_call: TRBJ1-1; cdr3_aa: CASIMDTNTEAFF; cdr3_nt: TGTGCCAGCATTATGGACACGAACACTGAAGCTTTCTTT
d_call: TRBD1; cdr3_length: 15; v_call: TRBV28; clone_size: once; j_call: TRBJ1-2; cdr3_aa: CASSPGTGVNYGYTF; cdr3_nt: TGTGCCAGCAGTCCAGGGACAGGGGTAAACTATGGCTACACCTTC